The 2 T cell receptor beta chains presented below share a single source sample, sequenced in a study of blood T cell repertoires in COVID-19. Libraries were prepared by immunoSEQ multiplex PCR; TCRdb keeps only in-frame clonotypes and omits some of them. The repertoire includes about 120,000 clones, more than 75% of them detected once, and roughly 29% sits in the top ten. Specimen: peripheral blood. The receptors come from a woman aged 70-85 years with acute or convalescent COVID-19.

The chain links TRBV14 to TRBJ2-1, with TRBD2 matching 7 bases. Germline CDR1 SGHDN, CDR2 FVKESK. This CDR3 spans 15 amino acids. V lost 6 bases and J lost 5; bases outside the gene matches: 10. CDR3 in amino acids: CASRDRAGRHNEQFF. CDR3 DNA: TGTGCCAGCAGGGACCGAGCGGGGCGGCACAATGAGCAGTTCTTC.

The rearrangement joins TRBV7-9 to TRBJ2-3, with 10 bases that match TRBD2. Germline V CDR1 and CDR2: SEHNR, FQNEAQ (reference sequence). The CDR3 contains 16 residues. Trimming at V came to 3 bases and at J to 6 bases, leaving 9 bases not matched to a gene. The CDR3 spells CASSFLTSGFADTQYF. In DNA, the CDR3 is TGTGCCAGCAGCTTTCTGACTAGCGGGTTCGCCGATACGCAGTATTTT.